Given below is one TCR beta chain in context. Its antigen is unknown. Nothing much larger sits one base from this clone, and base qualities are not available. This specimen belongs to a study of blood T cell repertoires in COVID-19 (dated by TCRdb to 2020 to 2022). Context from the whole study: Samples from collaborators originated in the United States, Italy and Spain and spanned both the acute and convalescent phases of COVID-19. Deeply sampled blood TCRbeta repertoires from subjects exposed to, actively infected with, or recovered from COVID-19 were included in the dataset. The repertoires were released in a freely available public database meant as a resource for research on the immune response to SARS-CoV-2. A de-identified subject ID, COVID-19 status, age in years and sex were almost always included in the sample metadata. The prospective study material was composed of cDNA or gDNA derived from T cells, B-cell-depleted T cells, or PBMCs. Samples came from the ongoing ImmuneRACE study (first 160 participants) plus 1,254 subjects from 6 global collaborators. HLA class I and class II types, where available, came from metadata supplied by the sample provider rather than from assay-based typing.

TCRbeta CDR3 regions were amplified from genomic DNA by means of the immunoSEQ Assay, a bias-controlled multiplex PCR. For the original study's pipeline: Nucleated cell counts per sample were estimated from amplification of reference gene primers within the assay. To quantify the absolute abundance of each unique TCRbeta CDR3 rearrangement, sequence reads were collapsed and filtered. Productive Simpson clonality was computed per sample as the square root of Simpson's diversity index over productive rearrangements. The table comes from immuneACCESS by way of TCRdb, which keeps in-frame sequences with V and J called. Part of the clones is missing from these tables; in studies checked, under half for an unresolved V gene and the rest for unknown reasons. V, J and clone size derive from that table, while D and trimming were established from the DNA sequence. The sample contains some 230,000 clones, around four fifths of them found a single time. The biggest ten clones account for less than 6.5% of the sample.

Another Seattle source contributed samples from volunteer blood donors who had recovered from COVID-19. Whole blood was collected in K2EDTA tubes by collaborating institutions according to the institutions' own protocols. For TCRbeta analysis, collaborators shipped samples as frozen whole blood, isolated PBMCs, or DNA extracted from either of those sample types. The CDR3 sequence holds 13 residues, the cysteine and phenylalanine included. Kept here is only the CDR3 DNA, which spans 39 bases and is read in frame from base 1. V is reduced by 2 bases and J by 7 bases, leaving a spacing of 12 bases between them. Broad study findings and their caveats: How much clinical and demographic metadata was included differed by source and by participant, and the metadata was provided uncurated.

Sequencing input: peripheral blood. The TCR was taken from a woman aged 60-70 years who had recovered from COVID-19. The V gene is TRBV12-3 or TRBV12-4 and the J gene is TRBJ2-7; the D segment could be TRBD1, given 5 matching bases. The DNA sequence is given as TGTGCCAGCAGTTTAAGGGGTGTAGGAGAGCAGTACTTC. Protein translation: CASSLRGVGEQYF.